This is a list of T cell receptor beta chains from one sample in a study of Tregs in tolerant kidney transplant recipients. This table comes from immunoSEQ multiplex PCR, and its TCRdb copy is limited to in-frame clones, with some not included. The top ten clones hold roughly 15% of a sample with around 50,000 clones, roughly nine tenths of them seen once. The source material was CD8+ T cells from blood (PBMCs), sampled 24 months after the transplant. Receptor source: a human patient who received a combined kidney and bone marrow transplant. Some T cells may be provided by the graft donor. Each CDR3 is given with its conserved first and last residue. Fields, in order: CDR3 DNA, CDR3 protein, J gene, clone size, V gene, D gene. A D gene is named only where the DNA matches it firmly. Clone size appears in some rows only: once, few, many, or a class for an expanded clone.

TGCGCCAGCAGCCAAGTAGGGGCGGGAAATTCCCCCCTCCACTTT | CASSQVGAGNSPLHF | TRBJ1-6 | many | TRBV4-3 | -
TGTGCCAGCAGTTTGCCACGGACAGTCTATGGCTACACCTTC | CASSLPRTVYGYTF | TRBJ1-2 | - | TRBV28 | -
TGTGCCAGCAGCCAAGAAAGTTTTGGGGGCGGAAAACAAGAGACCCAGTACTTC | CASSQESFGGGKQETQYF | TRBJ2-5 | - | TRBV4-2 | -
TGCGCCAGCAGCCCGGGGACAGGGGAAGATACGCAGTATTTT | CASSPGTGEDTQYF | TRBJ2-3 | - | TRBV4-1 | TRBD1
TGTGCCAGCAGCATAGGGGGGGGGTCCTACGAGCAGTACTTC | CASSIGGGSYEQYF | TRBJ2-7 | - | TRBV9 | -
TGTGCCAGCAGTACGAGCTCCTACAATGAGCAGTTCTTC | CASSTSSYNEQFF | TRBJ2-1 | - | TRBV27 | -
TGTGCCAGCAGCGTAGGGCCTAGCCCCAACTCCAATGAGCAGTTCTTC | CASSVGPSPNSNEQFF | TRBJ2-1 | - | TRBV9 | -
TGTGCCTGGAGTGTGGGGACAGCGAACACCGGGGAGCTGTTTTTT | CAWSVGTANTGELFF | TRBJ2-2 | - | TRBV30 | TRBD1
TGTGCCAGCAGCTTAGGGGAGGGGTATGGCTCCGATACGCAGTATTTT | CASSLGEGYGSDTQYF | TRBJ2-3 | - | TRBV7-9 | TRBD2
TGTGCCATCAGTGAGGTGAAGCCGAGCACAGATACGCAGTATTTT | CAISEVKPSTDTQYF | TRBJ2-3 | - | TRBV10-3 | -
TGTGCCAGCAGTTTATCTGGGCACGAGGGAGATACGCAGTATTTT | CASSLSGHEGDTQYF | TRBJ2-3 | - | TRBV27 | -
TGTGCCAGCAGCGTAAATGCAGGGGGACCTGACTATGGCTACACCTTC | CASSVNAGGPDYGYTF | TRBJ1-2 | - | TRBV9 | TRBD1
TGTGCCAGCAGTTTATACAGGGCTGAAAAACTGTTTTTT | CASSLYRAEKLFF | TRBJ1-4 | - | TRBV27 | -
TGTGCCAGCAGCGTTAGCGGGAGTGGAGACGAGCAGTACTTC | CASSVSGSGDEQYF | TRBJ2-7 | once | TRBV7-9 | TRBD2
TGTGCCAGCAGTCAGGGGAGACTCTACGAGCAGTACTTC | CASSQGRLYEQYF | TRBJ2-7 | - | TRBV6-5 | -
TGTGCCATCCGACAGGGGAACATTTTAGATACGCAGTATTTT | CAIRQGNILDTQYF | TRBJ2-3 | - | TRBV28 | TRBD1
TGCGCCAGCAGCCAAGATATGCCTAGCGCGTATAATGAGCAGTTCTTC | CASSQDMPSAYNEQFF | TRBJ2-1 | - | TRBV4-3 | -
TGTGCCAGCAGCTTTGAGACTAGCGGGAGGTGGAGCTCCTACGAGCAGTACTTC | CASSFETSGRWSSYEQYF | TRBJ2-7 | once | TRBV11-3 | TRBD2
TGTGCCAGCAGCGGCCAGACTAGCGGGGGCCCCACCGAGCAGTACTTC | CASSGQTSGGPTEQYF | TRBJ2-7 | - | TRBV13 | TRBD2
TGTGCCACAGCTAGCGGAACAAATCACAATGAGCAGTTCTTC | CATASGTNHNEQFF | TRBJ2-1 | - | TRBV27 | TRBD2
TGTGCCAGCAGCTTCGGGCCCGCAGGACAGGGTTCGGGGGAGCAGTACTTC | CASSFGPAGQGSGEQYF | TRBJ2-7 | - | TRBV7-6 | TRBD1
TGTGCCAGCAGCCTAACAGTCGGCTCTGGAAACACCATATATTTT | CASSLTVGSGNTIYF | TRBJ1-3 | - | TRBV7-2 | -
TGTGCCAGCAGCGTAGAAGGGGGACCCCAAGAGACCCAGTACTTC | CASSVEGGPQETQYF | TRBJ2-5 | - | TRBV9 | -
TGTGCCAGCAGCTCGTACCGGGACAGGGCGTCCTACGAGCAGTACTTC | CASSSYRDRASYEQYF | TRBJ2-7 | - | TRBV7-8 | TRBD1
TGTGCCAGCAGCCAGGTTTCGAACACCGGGGAGCTGTTTTTT | CASSQVSNTGELFF | TRBJ2-2 | - | TRBV7-9 | -
TGTGCCAGCAGCCTGCAGGACAGCTCCTACAATGAGCAGTTCTTC | CASSLQDSSYNEQFF | TRBJ2-1 | - | TRBV9 | -
TGTGCCAGCAGCTCCAACAGGGGGAACTTGTACAATGAGCAGTTCTTC | CASSSNRGNLYNEQFF | TRBJ2-1 | - | TRBV7-8 | TRBD1
TGTGCCAGCAGTGCCTACGGGTGGGGCCTTATGGAAGAGACCCAGTACTTC | CASSAYGWGLMEETQYF | TRBJ2-5 | - | TRBV6-1 | -
TGTGCCAGCAGTGAGCCACAGAACCCCAGCTACGAGCAGTACTTC | CASSEPQNPSYEQYF | TRBJ2-7 | - | TRBV2 | -
TGTGCCAGCAGCTTACCCCTAAGCGGGAGCAGTCGGAATGAGCAGTTCTTC | CASSLPLSGSSRNEQFF | TRBJ2-1 | once | TRBV7-9 | TRBD2
TGTGCCAGCAGCTTGGTCGGGAGTAACACCGGGGAGCTGTTTTTT | CASSLVGSNTGELFF | TRBJ2-2 | - | TRBV5-4 | -
TGTGCCAGACCTAGCGGGGGCGGGGATACGCAGTATTTT | CARPSGGGDTQYF | TRBJ2-3 | once | TRBV2 | TRBD2
TGTGCCAGCAGTTCCGGGCAGGGTTACACTGAAGCTTTCTTT | CASSSGQGYTEAFF | TRBJ1-1 | - | TRBV2 | -
TGCGCCAGCAGCCCCGGACTAGCGGGAGGGAGTGAGCAGTTCTTC | CASSPGLAGGSEQFF | TRBJ2-1 | few | TRBV4-1 | TRBD2
TGTGCCAGTAGTATCGGGACTAAAGCCTACAATGAGCAGTTCTTC | CASSIGTKAYNEQFF | TRBJ2-1 | - | TRBV19 | TRBD2
TGTGCCAGCAGCTTAGAGACTCGGACCCAGTACTTC | CASSLETRTQYF | TRBJ2-5 | - | TRBV7-9 | -
TGTGCCAGCAGTTTAGCGGGAGGGCCGGGCAATGAGCAGTTCTTC | CASSLAGGPGNEQFF | TRBJ2-1 | - | TRBV27 | TRBD2
TGTGCCAGCAGCCAAGGGGCCCTCCCCGAAGCTTTCTTT | CASSQGALPEAFF | TRBJ1-1 | - | TRBV14 | -
TGCGCCAGCAGCCAAGATCGGGGGAAACTGTTTTTT | CASSQDRGKLFF | TRBJ1-4 | few | TRBV4-3 | -
TGTGCCAGCAGCCACTCCGGGACTAGCGTCCTCGTCGGGGAGCTGTTTTTT | CASSHSGTSVLVGELFF | TRBJ2-2 | once | TRBV14 | TRBD2
TGTGCCAGCAGTGAAACTGCGGGAGTGAGCTCCTATAATTCACCCCTCCACTTT | CASSETAGVSSYNSPLHF | TRBJ1-6 | - | TRBV6-1 | -
TGCAGCGTTGAATTAGCACGGACACAACCTTACAATGAGCAGTTCTTC | CSVELARTQPYNEQFF | TRBJ2-1 | - | TRBV29-1 | -
TGCAGCGTTGAAGATTGGCTTAGGACAGGGGACTATGGCTACACCTTC | CSVEDWLRTGDYGYTF | TRBJ1-2 | - | TRBV29-1 | TRBD1
TGTGCCAGTAGTATCGGGACAGGGCTCTACGAGCAGTACTTC | CASSIGTGLYEQYF | TRBJ2-7 | once | TRBV19 | TRBD1
TGTGCCAGCACCCCCCCGGGGGGGCCGGGGGATACGCAGTATTTT | CASTPPGGPGDTQYF | TRBJ2-3 | - | TRBV27 | TRBD2
TGTGCCAGCAGCTTAGGCCAGGGTATCGGTACTAATGAAAAACTGTTTTTT | CASSLGQGIGTNEKLFF | TRBJ1-4 | - | TRBV13 | -
TGTGCCAGCAGCCCACAGGCACCCCGACAAACCCCCTACGAGCAGTACTTC | CASSPQAPRQTPYEQYF | TRBJ2-7 | - | TRBV7-8 | -
TGTGCCAGCAGCTATCAACTGCATGAGCAGTTCTTC | CASSYQLHEQFF | TRBJ2-1 | - | TRBV13 | -
TGTGCCAGCAGACAGGGACTAGGGAATAATGAGCAGTTCTTC | CASRQGLGNNEQFF | TRBJ2-1 | - | TRBV2 | TRBD2
TGTGCCAGTATTCCCAGGGACTCTGGAAACACCATATATTTT | CASIPRDSGNTIYF | TRBJ1-3 | few | TRBV19 | -
TGTGCCAGCAGCGGGGCGGGATACTACAATGAGCAGTTCTTC | CASSGAGYYNEQFF | TRBJ2-1 | - | TRBV9 | -
TGTGCCAGCACGTATGGACTAGCGGGGTTCTACAATGAGCAGTTCTTC | CASTYGLAGFYNEQFF | TRBJ2-1 | - | TRBV6-4 | TRBD2
TGTGCCAGCAGCTGGGGGACTAGCGGGACAAACACCGGGGAGCTGTTTTTT | CASSWGTSGTNTGELFF | TRBJ2-2 | - | TRBV5-6 | TRBD2
TGTGCCAGCAAGATCACCGGGACAGGGAATGGAAACACCATATATTTT | CASKITGTGNGNTIYF | TRBJ1-3 | - | TRBV27 | TRBD1
TGCAGCGCCCTTTTTACTGAAGCTTTCTTT | CSALFTEAFF | TRBJ1-1 | - | TRBV29-1 | -
TGTGCCAGCAGCTTAGGCCCGGGGGAGCAGTACTTC | CASSLGPGEQYF | TRBJ2-7 | - | TRBV13 | -
TGTGCCAGCAGCTACCAGCTAGGTGAGATCACTGAAGCTTTCTTT | CASSYQLGEITEAFF | TRBJ1-1 | large | TRBV7-6 | -
TGTGCCAGCAGTTTATACGGGACTAGCGGGGGGAGGGGCACAGATACGCAGTATTTT | CASSLYGTSGGRGTDTQYF | TRBJ2-3 | - | TRBV27 | TRBD2
TGCAGCGTTGAATATGAACAGGGTGACGGCTACACCTTC | CSVEYEQGDGYTF | TRBJ1-2 | - | TRBV29-1 | -